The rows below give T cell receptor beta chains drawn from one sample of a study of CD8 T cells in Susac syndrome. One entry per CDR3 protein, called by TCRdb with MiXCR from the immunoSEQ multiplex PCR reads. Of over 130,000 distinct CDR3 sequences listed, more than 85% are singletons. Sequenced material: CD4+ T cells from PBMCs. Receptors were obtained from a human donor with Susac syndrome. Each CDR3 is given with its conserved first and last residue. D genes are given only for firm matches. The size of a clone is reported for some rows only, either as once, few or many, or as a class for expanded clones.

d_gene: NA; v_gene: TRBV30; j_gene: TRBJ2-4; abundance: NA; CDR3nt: TGTGCCTGGAGTGTACCTCTAGCCAAAAACATTCAGTACTTC; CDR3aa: CAWSVPLAKNIQYF
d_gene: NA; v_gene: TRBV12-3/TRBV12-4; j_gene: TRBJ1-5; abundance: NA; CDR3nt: TGTGCCAGCAGTTCCCTTAATGGTCAGCCCCAGCATTTT; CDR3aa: CASSSLNGQPQHF
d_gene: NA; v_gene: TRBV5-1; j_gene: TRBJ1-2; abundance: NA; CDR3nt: TGCGCCAGCAGCTTGGCTATGGAGTATGGCTACACCTTC; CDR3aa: CASSLAMEYGYTF
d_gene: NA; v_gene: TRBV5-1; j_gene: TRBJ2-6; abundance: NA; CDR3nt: TGCGCCAGCAGCTCTACAGCTTACCGGTCTGGGGCCAACGTCCTGACTTTC; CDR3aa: CASSSTAYRSGANVLTF
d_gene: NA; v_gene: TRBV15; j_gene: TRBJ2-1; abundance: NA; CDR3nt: TGTGCCACCAGCAGAGATCCGCTATCGGCGAATGAGCAGTTCTTC; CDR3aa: CATSRDPLSANEQFF
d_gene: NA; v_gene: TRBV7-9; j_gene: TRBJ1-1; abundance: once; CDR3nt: TGTGCCAGCAACGTGGGGGGGGCGGACACTGAAGCTTTCTTT; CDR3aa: CASNVGGADTEAFF
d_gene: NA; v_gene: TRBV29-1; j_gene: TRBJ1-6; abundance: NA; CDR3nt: TGCAGCGTTGAAATCGCAGGGGCCACGGGTTCACCCCTCCACTTT; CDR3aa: CSVEIAGATGSPLHF
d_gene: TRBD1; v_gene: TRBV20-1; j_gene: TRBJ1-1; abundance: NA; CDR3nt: TGCAGTGCTTTTCGGGGGCAGGGGGCAACTGAAGCTTTCTTT; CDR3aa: CSAFRGQGATEAFF
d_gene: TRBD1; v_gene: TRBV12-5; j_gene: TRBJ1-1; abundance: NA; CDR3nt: TGTGCTAGTGGGCCGACAGGGCGCACTGAAGCTTTCTTT; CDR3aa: CASGPTGRTEAFF
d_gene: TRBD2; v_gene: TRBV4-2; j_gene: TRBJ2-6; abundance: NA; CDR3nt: TGTGCCAGCAGCCAAGGCCCCCGGGGGGGCACTGGGGCCAACGTCCTGACTTTC; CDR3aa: CASSQGPRGGTGANVLTF
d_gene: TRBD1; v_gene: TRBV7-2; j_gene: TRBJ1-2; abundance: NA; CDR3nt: TGTGCCAGCAGCGCGGCCAGGGGGTCTAACTATGGCTACACCTTC; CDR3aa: CASSAARGSNYGYTF
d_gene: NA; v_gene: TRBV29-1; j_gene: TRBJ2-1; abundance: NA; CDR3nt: TGCAGCGTTGGTTCCAGGGATGAGCAGTTCTTC; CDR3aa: CSVGSRDEQFF
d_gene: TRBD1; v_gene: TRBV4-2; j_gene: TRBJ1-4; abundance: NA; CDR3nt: TGTGCCAGCAGCCAGGCGGGACAGGGGAATGAAAAACTGTTTTTT; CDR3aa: CASSQAGQGNEKLFF
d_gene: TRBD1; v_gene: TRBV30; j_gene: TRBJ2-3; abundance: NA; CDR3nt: TGTGCCTGGAAACAGACAGGGGGACTCACAGATACGCAGTATTTT; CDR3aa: CAWKQTGGLTDTQYF
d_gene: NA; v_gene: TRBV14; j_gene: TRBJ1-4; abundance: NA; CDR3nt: TGTGCCAGCAGCCAAGTGACTCCTGGAGGGGAAAAACTGTTTTTT; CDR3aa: CASSQVTPGGEKLFF
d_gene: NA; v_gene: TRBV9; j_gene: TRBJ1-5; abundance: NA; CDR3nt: TGTGCCAGCAGCGTAGCTCCGGGTATTCAGCCCCAGCATTTT; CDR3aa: CASSVAPGIQPQHF
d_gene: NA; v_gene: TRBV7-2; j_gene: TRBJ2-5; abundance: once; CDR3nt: TGTGCCAGCAGCTTGGAGCGCCAAGAGACCCAGTACTTC; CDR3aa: CASSLERQETQYF
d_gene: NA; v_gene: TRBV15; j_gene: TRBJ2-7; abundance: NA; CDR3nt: TGTGCCACCAGCAGGTCCCAGCAGGGGGGCTCCTACGAGCAGTACTTC; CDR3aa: CATSRSQQGGSYEQYF
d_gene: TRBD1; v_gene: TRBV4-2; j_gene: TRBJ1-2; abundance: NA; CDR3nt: TGTGCCAGCAGCCAAGTAGCCGGGACAGGTTACGCGTACTATGGCTACACCTTC; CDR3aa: CASSQVAGTGYAYYGYTF
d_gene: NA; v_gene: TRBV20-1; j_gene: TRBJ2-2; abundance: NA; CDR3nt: TGCAGTGCTCAAAAGGGCGGCGGGGCCCGAACCGGGGAGCTGTTTTTT; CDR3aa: CSAQKGGGARTGELFF
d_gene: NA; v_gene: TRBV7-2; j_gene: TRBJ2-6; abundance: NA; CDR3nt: TGTGCCAGCAGCTTAGGGTTGGGGGCGCATGGGGCCAACGTCCTGACTTTC; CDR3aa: CASSLGLGAHGANVLTF
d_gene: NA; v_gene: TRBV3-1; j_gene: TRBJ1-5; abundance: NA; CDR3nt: TGTGCCAGCAGCCAAGACGGGACACGGCTACAGCCCCAGCATTTT; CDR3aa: CASSQDGTRLQPQHF
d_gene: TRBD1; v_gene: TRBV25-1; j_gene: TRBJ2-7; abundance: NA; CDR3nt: TGTGCCAGCGGGGACAGACAAAAGTACGAGCAGTACTTC; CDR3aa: CASGDRQKYEQYF
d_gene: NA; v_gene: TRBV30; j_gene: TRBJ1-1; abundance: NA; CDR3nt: TGTGCCTGGATCGAGGACCCTAACACTGAAGCTTTCTTT; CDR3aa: CAWIEDPNTEAFF
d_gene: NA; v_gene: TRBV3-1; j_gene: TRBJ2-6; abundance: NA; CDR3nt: TGTGCCAGCAGCCAAGACCTCACGGGCCTTGGGGCCAACGTCCTGACTTTC; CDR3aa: CASSQDLTGLGANVLTF
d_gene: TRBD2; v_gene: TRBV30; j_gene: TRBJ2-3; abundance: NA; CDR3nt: TGTGCCTGGACCAGCGGGGTAGATACGCAGTATTTT; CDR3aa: CAWTSGVDTQYF
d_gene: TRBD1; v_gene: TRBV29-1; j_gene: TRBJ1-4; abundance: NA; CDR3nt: TGCAGCGTTGATAGGAGACAGGGTGTCTTAGGGGAAAAACTGTTTTTT; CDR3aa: CSVDRRQGVLGEKLFF
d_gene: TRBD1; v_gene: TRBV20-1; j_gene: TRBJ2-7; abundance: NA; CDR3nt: TGCAGTGCTCGTCCCGGGACAGCCTACGAGCAGTACTTC; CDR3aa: CSARPGTAYEQYF
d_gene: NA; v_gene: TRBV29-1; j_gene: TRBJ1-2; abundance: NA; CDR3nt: TGCAGCGTTGCCGGCGGATCTAACTATGGCTACACCTTC; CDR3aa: CSVAGGSNYGYTF
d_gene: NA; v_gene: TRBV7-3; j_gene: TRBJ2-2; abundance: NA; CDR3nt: TGTGCCAGCAGCCTCGGACAGCCGGGGGACACCGGGGAGCTGTTTTTT; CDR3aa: CASSLGQPGDTGELFF
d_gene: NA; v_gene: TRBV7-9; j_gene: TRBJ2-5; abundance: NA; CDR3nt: TGTGCCAGCAGCTTAATTGAGGGTAAAGAGACCCAGTACTTC; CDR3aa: CASSLIEGKETQYF
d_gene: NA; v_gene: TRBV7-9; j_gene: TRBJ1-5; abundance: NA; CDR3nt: TGTGCCAGCAGCGAGACAGGACTCAATCAGCCCCAGCATTTT; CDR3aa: CASSETGLNQPQHF
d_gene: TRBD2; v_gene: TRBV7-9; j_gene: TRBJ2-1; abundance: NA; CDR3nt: TGTGCCAGCAGCCAATGGCGGGGGGGCATGAATGAGCAGTTCTTC; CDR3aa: CASSQWRGGMNEQFF
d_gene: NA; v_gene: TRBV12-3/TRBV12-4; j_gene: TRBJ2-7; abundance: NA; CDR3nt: TGTGCCAGCAGTTTAGCGCGACAGTCCGAGCAGTACTTC; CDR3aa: CASSLARQSEQYF
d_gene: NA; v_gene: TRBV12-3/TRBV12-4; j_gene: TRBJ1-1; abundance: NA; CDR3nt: TGTGCCAGCAGTTTCTCTGATCTCGTGCCTGAAGCTTTCTTT; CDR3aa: CASSFSDLVPEAFF
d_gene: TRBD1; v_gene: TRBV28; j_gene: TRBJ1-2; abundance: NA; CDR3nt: TGTGCCAGCAGTGGGGGGACAGACTATGGCTACACCTTC; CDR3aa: CASSGGTDYGYTF
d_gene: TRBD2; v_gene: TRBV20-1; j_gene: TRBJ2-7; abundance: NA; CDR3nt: TGCAGTGCTAGTGCGGGAGCCTACGAGCAGTACTTC; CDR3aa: CSASAGAYEQYF
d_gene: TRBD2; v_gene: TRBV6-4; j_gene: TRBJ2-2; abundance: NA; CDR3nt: TGTGCCAGCAGCGCTAGCGGGACCACCGGGGAGCTGTTTTTT; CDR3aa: CASSASGTTGELFF
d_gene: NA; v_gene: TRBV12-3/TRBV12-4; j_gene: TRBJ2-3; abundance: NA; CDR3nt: TGTGCCAGCAGTTTAGGACCCGGGAATGGGTATTTT; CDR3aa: CASSLGPGNGYF
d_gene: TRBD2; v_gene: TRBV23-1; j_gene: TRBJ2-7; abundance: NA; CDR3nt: TGCGCCAGCACGCCTCGGACTAGCGGGGTCCGCGAGCAGTACTTC; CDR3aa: CASTPRTSGVREQYF
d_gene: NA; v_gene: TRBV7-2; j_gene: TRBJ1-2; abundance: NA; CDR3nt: TGTGCCAGCAGCTTAGCCCGACAGACTAACTATGGCTACACCTTC; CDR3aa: CASSLARQTNYGYTF
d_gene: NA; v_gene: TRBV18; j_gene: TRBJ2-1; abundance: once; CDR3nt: TGTGCCAGCTCACCACCGGGGCGTGGTGAGCAGTTCTTC; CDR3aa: CASSPPGRGEQFF
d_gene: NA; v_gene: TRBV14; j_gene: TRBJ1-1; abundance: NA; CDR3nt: TGTGCCAGCAGCCAAGGGACAGCGTGGGCTTTCTTT; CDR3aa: CASSQGTAWAFF
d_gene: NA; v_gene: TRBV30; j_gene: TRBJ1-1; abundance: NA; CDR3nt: TGTGCCTGGAGTCTGAACACTGAAGCTTTCTTT; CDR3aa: CAWSLNTEAFF
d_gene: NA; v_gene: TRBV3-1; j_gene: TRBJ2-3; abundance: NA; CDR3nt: TGTGCCAGCAGCCAAGATCGGCCCCGACAGCCTAGCACAGATACGCAGTATTTT; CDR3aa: CASSQDRPRQPSTDTQYF
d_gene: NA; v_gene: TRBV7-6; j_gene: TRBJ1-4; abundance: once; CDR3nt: TGTGCCAGCAGCCTAGGGGGGCCCCTAAAACTGTTTTTT; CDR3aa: CASSLGGPLKLFF
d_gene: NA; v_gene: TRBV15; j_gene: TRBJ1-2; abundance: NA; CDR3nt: TGTGCCACCAGCAGAGAATCAGGGACCTATGGCTACACCTTC; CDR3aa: CATSRESGTYGYTF
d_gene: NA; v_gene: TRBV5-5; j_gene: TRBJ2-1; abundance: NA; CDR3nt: TGTGCCAGCAGCCGGTCCCCGGGGAATGAGCAGTTCTTC; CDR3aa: CASSRSPGNEQFF
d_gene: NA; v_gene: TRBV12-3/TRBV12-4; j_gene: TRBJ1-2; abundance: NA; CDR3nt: TGTGCCAGCAGTTTTCTCTCGCGGGACGGCTACACCTTC; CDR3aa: CASSFLSRDGYTF
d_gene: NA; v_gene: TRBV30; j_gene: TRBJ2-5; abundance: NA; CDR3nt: TGTGCCTGGAGTGTACAGATCCCCCAAGAGACCCAGTACTTC; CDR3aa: CAWSVQIPQETQYF
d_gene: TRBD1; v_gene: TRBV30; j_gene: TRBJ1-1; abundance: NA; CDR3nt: TGTGCCCTGGATGCAGGGGGCACTGAAGCTTTCTTT; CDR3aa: CALDAGGTEAFF
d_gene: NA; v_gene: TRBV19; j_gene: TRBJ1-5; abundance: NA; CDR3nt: TGTGCCACTCAAGACGGTGGCAATCAGCCCCAGCATTTT; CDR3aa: CATQDGGNQPQHF
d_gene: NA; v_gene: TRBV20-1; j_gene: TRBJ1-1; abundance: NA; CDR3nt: TGCAGTGCCTTGGCGGGGGGCGGTTGGGGCACTGAAGCTTTCTTT; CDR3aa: CSALAGGGWGTEAFF
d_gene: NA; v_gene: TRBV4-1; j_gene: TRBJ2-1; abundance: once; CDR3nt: TGCGCCAGCAGCAACTACCAAACATACAATGAGCAGTTCTTC; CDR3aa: CASSNYQTYNEQFF
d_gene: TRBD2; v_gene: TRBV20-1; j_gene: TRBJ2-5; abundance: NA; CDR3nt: TGCAGTGCTCTCCTCCTAGCGGGGAGGGAGACCCAGTACTTC; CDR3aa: CSALLLAGRETQYF